This entry features one T cell receptor beta chain sequence. Its antigen is currently unknown. This CDR3 has 14 amino acids. Trimming at V came to 3 bases and at J to 8 bases, leaving 5 bases not matched to a gene. Germline V gene lookup returns CDR1 MNHNS and CDR2 SASEGT. This sample is part of a study of a mutant IDH1 vaccine in newly diagnosed glioma. About the study: Previous care, which was radiotherapy, temozolomide, or both, most often involved both. Visit V12 was conducted at week 35 as the safety follow-up. Visit V13 came later, at week 47.

Sequenced by immunoSEQ multiplex PCR; TCRdb stores in-frame clones only, minus some. The sample consists of about 54,000 clones, around 84% of them appearing once. Indicated time point: week 35, safety follow-up. A 20-mer mutant IDH1 peptide at 300 ug was injected subcutaneously with topical imiquimod. This sequence was found in a woman aged 18 to 35 with glioma. The sample here was PBMCs, taken from a glioma patient whose treatment included an IDH1 peptide vaccine. The V gene is TRBV6-1, the J gene TRBJ1-4; 8 positions match TRBD1. CDR3 sequence (DNA): TGTGCCAGCAGTGATTACCAGGGGGCGGAAAAACTGTTTTTT. This translates into CASSDYQGAEKLFF.